The 5 T cell receptor beta chains given below trace back to one sample, sequenced in a study of blood T cell repertoires in COVID-19. Produced via immunoSEQ multiplex PCR; TCRdb's table is partial and in-frame only. The sample contains roughly 310,000 clones, 90% of which appear only once. Sample: PBMCs or T cells enriched from blood (not recorded which). The receptors come from a man between 60 and 70 years old who had recovered from COVID-19.

The chain joins TRBV7-2 to TRBJ1-2; 8 positions agree with TRBD1. V trimming: 3 bases; J trimming: 4 bases; junction bases outside the gene matches: 4. The germline CDR1 and CDR2 sequences are SGHTA and FQGNSA. This CDR3 is built from 14 residues. The CDR3 spells CASSFTDRAYGYTF. In DNA form, the CDR3 reads TGTGCCAGCAGCTTTACGGACAGGGCCTATGGCTACACCTTC.

The chain combines TRBV6-5 with TRBJ2-1; TRBD1 aligns across 9 bases. Unmatched junction bases numbered 8, after V lost 6 bases and J lost 8 bases. The length of the CDR3 is 14 residues. From germline, CDR1 is MNHEY and CDR2 SVGAGI. CDR3 loop: CASSPGQGIHEQFF. The DNA of the CDR3 is TGTGCCAGCAGCCCGGGACAGGGAATTCATGAGCAGTTCTTC.

This clone appeared once. CDR3 loop: CASSRTGGAQYF. CDR3 bases: TGTGCCAGCAGTCGGACAGGGGGCGCCCAGTACTTC. The chain recombines TRBV11-3 with TRBJ2-7, with 11 bases identical to TRBD1. Germline V lookup: CDR1 SGHNT, CDR2 YENEEA. This CDR3 has 12 residues. Germline trimming cut 6 bases from V and 10 bases from J; bases unmatched to any gene: 5. Looking up the rest from reference TRBV11-3 and TRBJ2-7 gives the full variable domain: EAGVVQSPRYKIIEKKQPVAFWCNPISGHNTLYWYLQNLGQGPELLIRYENEEAVDDSQLPKDRFSAERLKGVDSTLKIQPAELGDSAVYLCASSRTGGAQYFGPGTRLTVT.

V and J are TRBV2 and TRBJ2-4, with D tentatively TRBD2 (5 bases). The CDR3 has 15 residues. Germline V gene data show CDR1 as SNHLY and CDR2 as FYNNEI. Between the trimmed V and J ends, which lost 6 bases and 0 bases, there was a span of 12 bases. The CDR3 DNA reads TGTGCCAGCAGGGTCGAGGGCCTAGCCAAAAACATTCAGTACTTC. Translated, it gives CASRVEGLAKNIQYF.

V gene TRBV27 combines with J gene TRBJ2-7; 7 nucleotides align to TRBD1. V lost 5 bases to trimming and J lost 0 bases; unmatched junction nucleotides: 4. Germline V CDR1 and CDR2: MNHEY, SMNVEV (reference sequence). The CDR3 runs to 14 residues. This CDR3 reads CASSPYRGSYEQYF. CDR3 coding DNA: TGTGCCAGCAGTCCATACAGGGGCTCCTACGAGCAGTACTTC.